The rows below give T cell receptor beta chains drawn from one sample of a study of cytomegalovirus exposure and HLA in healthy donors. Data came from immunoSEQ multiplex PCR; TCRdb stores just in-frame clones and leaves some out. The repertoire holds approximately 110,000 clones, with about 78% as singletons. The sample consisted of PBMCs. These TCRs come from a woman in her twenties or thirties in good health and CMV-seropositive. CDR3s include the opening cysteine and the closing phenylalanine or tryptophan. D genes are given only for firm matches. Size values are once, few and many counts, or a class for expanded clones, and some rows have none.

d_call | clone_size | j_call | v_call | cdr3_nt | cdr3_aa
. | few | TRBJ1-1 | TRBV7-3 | TGTGCCAGCAGCTCCGCTGGGGGAGGCGCTGAAGCTTTCTTT | CASSSAGGGAEAFF
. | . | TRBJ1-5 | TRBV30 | TGTGCCTGGAGTTTCGGCGGGCCTAGCAATCAGCCCCAGCATTTT | CAWSFGGPSNQPQHF
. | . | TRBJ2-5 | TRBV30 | TGTGCCTGGACAGGGGTTTCGGGTACCCAGTACTTC | CAWTGVSGTQYF
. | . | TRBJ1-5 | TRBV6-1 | TGTGCCAGCAGTGAAGGGGCAGGGGGCAATCAGCCCCAGCATTTT | CASSEGAGGNQPQHF
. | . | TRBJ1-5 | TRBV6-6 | TGTGCCAGCAAAGCCGCAGGAAATCAGCCCCAGCATTTT | CASKAAGNQPQHF
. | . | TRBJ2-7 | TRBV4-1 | TGCGCCAGCAGCCAAGGCTACCCTCCTTCCTACGAGCAGTACTTC | CASSQGYPPSYEQYF
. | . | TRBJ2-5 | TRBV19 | TGTGCCAGTAGTACCCGCTTAAGGGGTCAAGAGACCCAGTACTTC | CASSTRLRGQETQYF
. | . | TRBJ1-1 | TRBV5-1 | TGCGCCAGCAGAACAGGGAGCGACACTGAAGCTTTCTTT | CASRTGSDTEAFF
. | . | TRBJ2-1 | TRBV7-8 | TGTGCCAGCAGCAACCGGGATTACTACTACAATGAGCAGTTCTTC | CASSNRDYYYNEQFF
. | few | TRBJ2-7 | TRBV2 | TGTGCCTGCAAGGAGAACGCGGCATACGAGCAGTACTTC | CACKENAAYEQYF
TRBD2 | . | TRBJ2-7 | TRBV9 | TGTGCCAGCAGCGCCGGGACTAGCGGGATAGGAGCCTACGAGCAGTACTTC | CASSAGTSGIGAYEQYF
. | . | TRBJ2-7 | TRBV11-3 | TGTGCCAGCAGCCCGGGGACCTACGAGCAGTACTTC | CASSPGTYEQYF
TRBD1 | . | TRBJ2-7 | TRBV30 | TGTGCCTGGAGTAGGGACAGGCAGAACGAGCAGTACTTC | CAWSRDRQNEQYF
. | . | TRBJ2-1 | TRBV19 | TGTGCCAGTAGTATAAGGACGGGGAATGAGCAGTTCTTC | CASSIRTGNEQFF
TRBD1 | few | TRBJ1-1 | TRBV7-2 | TGTGCCAGCAGAAAGACAGGGGGGGAAGGTGAAGCTTTCTTT | CASRKTGGEGEAFF
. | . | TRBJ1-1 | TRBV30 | TGTGCCTGGAGGGACAGCCTGAACACTGAAGCTTTCTTT | CAWRDSLNTEAFF
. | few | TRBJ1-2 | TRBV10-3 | TGTGCCGGGACGGCAGGGAGGGGCGGCTACACCTTC | CAGTAGRGGYTF
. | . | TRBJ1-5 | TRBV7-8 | TGTGCCAGCAGCCCCGACGGGACTTATAGCAATCAGCCCCAGCATTTT | CASSPDGTYSNQPQHF
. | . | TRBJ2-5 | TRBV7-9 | TGTGCCAGCAGCTTATTGGTCAGGGAAGAGACCCAGTACTTC | CASSLLVREETQYF
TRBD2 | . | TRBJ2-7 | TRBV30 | TGTGCCTGGAGTACACACCCCTGGGCTAGCGGGAAATACGAGCAGTACTTC | CAWSTHPWASGKYEQYF
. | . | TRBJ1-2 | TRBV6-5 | TGTGCCAGCAGTTACTCGCTCGGGTTAAACTATGGCTACACCTTC | CASSYSLGLNYGYTF
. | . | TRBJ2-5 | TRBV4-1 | TGCGCCAGCAGCCAAGATACAGGGTCGGGAGAGACCCAGTACTTC | CASSQDTGSGETQYF
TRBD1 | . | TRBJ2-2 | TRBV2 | TGTGCCAGTGGACAGGGGGCGAACACCGGGGAGCTGTTTTTT | CASGQGANTGELFF
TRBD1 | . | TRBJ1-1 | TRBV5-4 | TGTGCCAGCAGCTTGGACAGGGGCTCGAACACTGAAGCTTTCTTT | CASSLDRGSNTEAFF
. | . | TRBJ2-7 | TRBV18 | TGTGCCAGCTCACCACAGGCGGCGGACTCCTACGAGCAGTACTTC | CASSPQAADSYEQYF
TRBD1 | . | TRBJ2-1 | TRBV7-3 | TGTGCCAGCACCTCTAAAACGGGCAGGGGGATCAATGAGCAGTTCTTC | CASTSKTGRGINEQFF
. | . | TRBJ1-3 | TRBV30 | TGTGCCTGGACTCCCGGCTCTGGAAACACCATATATTTT | CAWTPGSGNTIYF
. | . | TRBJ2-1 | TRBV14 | TGTGCCAGCAGCCAAGCACTACAATCTTACAATGAGCAGTTCTTC | CASSQALQSYNEQFF
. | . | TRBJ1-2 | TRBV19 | TGTGCCAGTAGTATAGATCGGGGGAAGAGGGGTGGCTACACCTTC | CASSIDRGKRGGYTF
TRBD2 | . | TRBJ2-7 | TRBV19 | TGTGCCAGTAGTATAGAGGGGAGACTAGCGGGAGCGAGATACGAGCAGTACTTC | CASSIEGRLAGARYEQYF
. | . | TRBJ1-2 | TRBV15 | TGTGCCACCAGCAGAGATCTAGGCAGCTATGGCTACACCTTC | CATSRDLGSYGYTF
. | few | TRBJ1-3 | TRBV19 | TGTGCCAGTAGTATTTTTACAGGCGCCACTGGAAACACCATATATTTT | CASSIFTGATGNTIYF
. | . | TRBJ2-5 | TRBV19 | TGTGCCAGTAGTATTTACAGGAGCCAGGAAGAGACCCAGTACTTC | CASSIYRSQEETQYF
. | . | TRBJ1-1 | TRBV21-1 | TGTGCCAGCAGCATACCCCTGACAGGGGTTAACACTGAAGCTTTCTTT | CASSIPLTGVNTEAFF
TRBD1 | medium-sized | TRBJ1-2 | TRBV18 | TGTGCCAGCGGGTCCGGGACAGGGTCATCGTCGGGTGGCTACACCTTC | CASGSGTGSSSGGYTF
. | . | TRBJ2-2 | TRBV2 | TGTGCCAGCACAGGCGGCGGGGGCTCGTGGACCGGGGAGCTGTTTTTT | CASTGGGGSWTGELFF
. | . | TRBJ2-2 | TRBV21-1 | TGTGCCAGCAGCCGAGACCGGGACAGGGAAAACACCGGGGAGCTGTTTTTT | CASSRDRDRENTGELFF
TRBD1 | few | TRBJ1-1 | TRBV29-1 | TGCACCGGCGTGGAGTTGACCGGGACAGCCACTGAAGCTTTCTTT | CTGVELTGTATEAFF